This is a list of T cell receptor beta chains from one sample in a study of blood T cell repertoires in COVID-19. Data came from immunoSEQ multiplex PCR; TCRdb stores just in-frame clones and leaves some out. The table lists about 74,000 clones, nearly 80% of them singletons. The sample comprised peripheral blood. These TCRs come from a human donor in a cohort sampled during active COVID-19. Both conserved end residues are part of each CDR3. The order of the fields is V gene, J gene, D gene, clone size, CDR3 protein, CDR3 DNA. A D gene is named only where the DNA matches it firmly. Clone size appears in some rows only: once, few, many, or a class for an expanded clone.

v_call: TRBV9; j_call: TRBJ2-2; d_call: .; clone_size: .; cdr3_aa: CASSVGAGHSTGELFF; cdr3_nt: TGTGCCAGCAGCGTAGGCGCGGGGCACTCCACCGGGGAGCTGTTTTTT
v_call: TRBV19; j_call: TRBJ1-6; d_call: .; clone_size: once; cdr3_aa: CASIARERNSPLHF; cdr3_nt: TGTGCCAGTATCGCCCGGGAACGTAATTCACCCCTCCACTTT
v_call: TRBV5-1; j_call: TRBJ2-3; d_call: .; clone_size: .; cdr3_aa: CASSRGLSTDTQYF; cdr3_nt: TGCGCCAGCAGCCGCGGACTTAGCACAGATACGCAGTATTTT
v_call: TRBV19; j_call: TRBJ1-2; d_call: .; clone_size: once; cdr3_aa: CASSIGLIGAYGYTF; cdr3_nt: TGTGCCAGTAGTATAGGACTCATTGGGGCCTATGGCTACACCTTC
v_call: TRBV19; j_call: TRBJ2-5; d_call: .; clone_size: .; cdr3_aa: CASTPALGARETQYF; cdr3_nt: TGTGCCAGTACCCCCGCTTTGGGGGCCCGAGAGACCCAGTACTTC
v_call: TRBV19; j_call: TRBJ2-7; d_call: TRBD1; clone_size: .; cdr3_aa: CASSILGQGTYEQYF; cdr3_nt: TGTGCCAGTAGTATTCTCGGACAGGGGACCTACGAGCAGTACTTC
v_call: TRBV5-8; j_call: TRBJ1-3; d_call: TRBD1; clone_size: .; cdr3_aa: CASSSSNTAAGGSGNTIYF; cdr3_nt: TGTGCCAGCAGTTCGTCAAACACCGCGGCAGGGGGGTCTGGAAACACCATATATTTT
v_call: TRBV28; j_call: TRBJ1-1; d_call: .; clone_size: .; cdr3_aa: CASSYRQSYTEAFF; cdr3_nt: TGTGCCAGCAGTTATCGACAGTCTTACACTGAAGCTTTCTTT
v_call: TRBV10-3; j_call: TRBJ1-1; d_call: .; clone_size: .; cdr3_aa: CAIGRGMNTEAFF; cdr3_nt: TGTGCCATCGGGAGGGGCATGAACACTGAAGCTTTCTTT
v_call: TRBV15; j_call: TRBJ1-2; d_call: .; clone_size: few; cdr3_aa: CATSRLPRVNYGYTF; cdr3_nt: TGTGCCACCAGCAGACTACCACGGGTTAACTATGGCTACACCTTC
v_call: TRBV27; j_call: TRBJ1-4; d_call: .; clone_size: .; cdr3_aa: CASSSREGEKLFF; cdr3_nt: TGTGCCAGCAGTTCCCGGGAGGGTGAAAAACTGTTTTTT
v_call: TRBV6-5; j_call: TRBJ1-4; d_call: TRBD1; clone_size: .; cdr3_aa: CASSKKTGASGKLFF; cdr3_nt: TGTGCCAGCAGTAAGAAGACAGGGGCTTCCGGAAAACTGTTTTTT
v_call: TRBV18; j_call: TRBJ2-2; d_call: .; clone_size: few; cdr3_aa: CASSPPSPLMSGELFF; cdr3_nt: TGTGCCAGCTCACCACCGAGCCCCCTAATGTCCGGGGAGCTGTTTTTT
v_call: TRBV6-5; j_call: TRBJ1-4; d_call: TRBD1; clone_size: .; cdr3_aa: CASSQTGFSEKLFF; cdr3_nt: TGTGCCAGCAGTCAGACAGGGTTTAGTGAAAAACTGTTTTTT
v_call: TRBV6-5; j_call: TRBJ1-2; d_call: .; clone_size: .; cdr3_aa: CASSNDRNYGYTF; cdr3_nt: TGTGCCAGCAGTAATGACAGAAACTATGGCTACACCTTC
v_call: TRBV3-1/TRBV3-2; j_call: TRBJ1-1; d_call: .; clone_size: .; cdr3_aa: CASSRGGRIEAFF; cdr3_nt: TGTGCCAGCAGCCGCGGGGGGCGGATTGAAGCTTTCTTT
v_call: TRBV29-1; j_call: TRBJ2-3; d_call: .; clone_size: .; cdr3_aa: CSVERRRRGTDTQYF; cdr3_nt: TGCAGCGTAGAGAGGAGGCGTCGGGGAACAGATACGCAGTATTTT
v_call: TRBV28; j_call: TRBJ2-5; d_call: .; clone_size: .; cdr3_aa: CASSFRVGSSRETQYF; cdr3_nt: TGTGCCAGCAGTTTCCGGGTAGGGAGTTCTCGGGAGACCCAGTACTTC
v_call: TRBV5-4; j_call: TRBJ1-6; d_call: .; clone_size: .; cdr3_aa: CASRTGNYNSPLHF; cdr3_nt: TGTGCCAGCAGAACAGGGAACTATAATTCACCCCTCCACTTT
v_call: TRBV14; j_call: TRBJ2-1; d_call: TRBD2; clone_size: .; cdr3_aa: CASSQVGWTSGDYNEQFF; cdr3_nt: TGTGCCAGCAGCCAAGTAGGATGGACTAGCGGGGATTACAATGAGCAGTTCTTC
v_call: TRBV6-2/TRBV6-3; j_call: TRBJ2-1; d_call: TRBD1; clone_size: once; cdr3_aa: CASSYERQGSNEQFF; cdr3_nt: TGTGCCAGCAGTTACGAGAGACAGGGTTCAAATGAGCAGTTCTTC
v_call: TRBV5-1; j_call: TRBJ2-7; d_call: .; clone_size: .; cdr3_aa: CASSPVVGVYEQYF; cdr3_nt: TGCGCCAGCAGCCCCGTGGTCGGGGTTTACGAGCAGTACTTC
v_call: TRBV15; j_call: TRBJ1-4; d_call: TRBD1; clone_size: .; cdr3_aa: CATSIRQGAGANEKLFF; cdr3_nt: TGTGCCACCAGCATCCGACAGGGGGCGGGGGCTAATGAAAAACTGTTTTTT
v_call: TRBV5-5; j_call: TRBJ1-1; d_call: TRBD1; clone_size: .; cdr3_aa: CASSLVGTGGNLDTEAFF; cdr3_nt: TGTGCCAGCAGCTTGGTTGGGACAGGGGGCAATTTGGACACTGAAGCTTTCTTT
v_call: TRBV10-3; j_call: TRBJ1-2; d_call: TRBD1; clone_size: few; cdr3_aa: CATFSGDRGFYGYTF; cdr3_nt: TGTGCCACGTTCTCCGGGGACAGGGGATTCTATGGCTACACCTTC
v_call: TRBV14; j_call: TRBJ2-2; d_call: .; clone_size: .; cdr3_aa: CASSQVSAGELFF; cdr3_nt: TGTGCCAGCAGCCAAGTGTCGGCCGGGGAGCTGTTTTTT
v_call: TRBV5-1; j_call: TRBJ2-1; d_call: TRBD2; clone_size: .; cdr3_aa: CASSLEAGGPEQFF; cdr3_nt: TGCGCCAGCAGCTTGGAGGCGGGGGGGCCGGAGCAGTTCTTC
v_call: TRBV24-1; j_call: TRBJ2-2; d_call: .; clone_size: .; cdr3_aa: CATSRYSAQSGELFF; cdr3_nt: TGTGCCACCAGTCGCTACAGTGCCCAATCCGGGGAGCTGTTTTTT
v_call: TRBV7-2; j_call: TRBJ1-1; d_call: .; clone_size: .; cdr3_aa: CASSSQPTVNTEAFF; cdr3_nt: TGTGCCAGCAGCTCCCAGCCGACAGTGAACACTGAAGCTTTCTTT
v_call: TRBV4-1; j_call: TRBJ1-4; d_call: .; clone_size: few; cdr3_aa: CASSLEEDEKLFF; cdr3_nt: TGCGCCAGCAGCCTCGAGGAGGATGAAAAACTGTTTTTT
v_call: TRBV28; j_call: TRBJ1-2; d_call: TRBD1; clone_size: .; cdr3_aa: CASSVYRGRGYGYTF; cdr3_nt: TGTGCCAGCAGTGTATACAGGGGCCGAGGGTATGGCTACACCTTC
v_call: TRBV19; j_call: TRBJ1-2; d_call: .; clone_size: .; cdr3_aa: CASSTRDKFGYTF; cdr3_nt: TGTGCCAGTAGTACGAGGGACAAATTCGGCTACACCTTC
v_call: TRBV20-1; j_call: TRBJ2-5; d_call: TRBD2; clone_size: few; cdr3_aa: CSASFMRGVGSETQYF; cdr3_nt: TGCAGTGCTAGTTTCATGCGGGGGGTGGGATCGGAGACCCAGTACTTC
v_call: TRBV30; j_call: TRBJ2-7; d_call: .; clone_size: .; cdr3_aa: CACKPGHLTYEQYF; cdr3_nt: TGTGCCTGTAAACCGGGACATCTTACCTACGAGCAGTACTTC
v_call: TRBV7-2; j_call: TRBJ2-7; d_call: TRBD1; clone_size: .; cdr3_aa: CASSPRRGLSYEQYF; cdr3_nt: TGTGCCAGCAGCCCTCGCAGGGGGCTTTCATACGAGCAGTACTTC
v_call: TRBV9; j_call: TRBJ1-1; d_call: .; clone_size: .; cdr3_aa: CASSGHQNTEAFF; cdr3_nt: TGTGCCAGCAGCGGGCACCAGAACACTGAAGCTTTCTTT
v_call: TRBV2; j_call: TRBJ1-1; d_call: TRBD1; clone_size: .; cdr3_aa: CASSVDRANTEAFF; cdr3_nt: TGTGCCAGCAGTGTAGACAGGGCGAACACTGAAGCTTTCTTT
v_call: TRBV9; j_call: TRBJ2-2; d_call: .; clone_size: once; cdr3_aa: CASSVGDGQNTGELFF; cdr3_nt: TGTGCCAGCAGCGTAGGTGACGGACAGAACACCGGGGAGCTGTTTTTT
v_call: TRBV20-1; j_call: TRBJ2-5; d_call: .; clone_size: .; cdr3_aa: CSAPGLQTQYF; cdr3_nt: TGCAGTGCTCCGGGGTTGCAGACCCAGTACTTC
v_call: TRBV28; j_call: TRBJ1-6; d_call: .; clone_size: .; cdr3_aa: CAVRGTYNSPLHF; cdr3_nt: TGTGCTGTCCGGGGGACCTATAATTCACCCCTCCACTTT
v_call: TRBV12-5; j_call: TRBJ2-5; d_call: TRBD1; clone_size: .; cdr3_aa: CASGTGQGRETQYF; cdr3_nt: TGTGCTAGTGGCACCGGACAGGGGCGAGAGACCCAGTACTTC
v_call: TRBV7-3; j_call: TRBJ2-1; d_call: .; clone_size: .; cdr3_aa: CASSPGGNNEQFF; cdr3_nt: TGTGCCAGCAGCCCAGGCGGGAACAATGAGCAGTTCTTC
v_call: TRBV6-5; j_call: TRBJ1-1; d_call: TRBD1; clone_size: .; cdr3_aa: CASNTGGGTEAFF; cdr3_nt: TGTGCCAGCAATACAGGGGGCGGAACTGAAGCTTTCTTT
v_call: TRBV28; j_call: TRBJ1-4; d_call: .; clone_size: .; cdr3_aa: CASSLQGINEKLFF; cdr3_nt: TGTGCCAGCAGTTTGCAGGGGATCAATGAAAAACTGTTTTTT
v_call: TRBV7-2; j_call: TRBJ2-3; d_call: .; clone_size: .; cdr3_aa: CASSLVGRGVDTQYF; cdr3_nt: TGTGCCAGCAGCTTAGTGGGCAGGGGGGTGGATACGCAGTATTTT
v_call: TRBV6-5; j_call: TRBJ1-5; d_call: .; clone_size: few; cdr3_aa: CASSKGPNQPQHF; cdr3_nt: TGTGCCAGCAGCAAGGGGCCGAATCAGCCCCAGCATTTT
v_call: TRBV18; j_call: TRBJ1-5; d_call: TRBD1; clone_size: once; cdr3_aa: CASSQTGQGSGQPQHF; cdr3_nt: TGTGCCAGCTCACAAACAGGACAGGGGTCTGGACAGCCCCAGCATTTT
v_call: TRBV9; j_call: TRBJ1-2; d_call: .; clone_size: once; cdr3_aa: CASSGGMGHIYGYTF; cdr3_nt: TGTGCCAGCAGCGGTGGGATGGGACACATCTATGGCTACACCTTC
v_call: TRBV7-8; j_call: TRBJ1-6; d_call: TRBD1; clone_size: .; cdr3_aa: CASSSRQGGNSPLHF; cdr3_nt: TGTGCCAGCAGCTCCCGACAGGGAGGCAATTCACCCCTCCACTTT
v_call: TRBV2; j_call: TRBJ2-5; d_call: .; clone_size: .; cdr3_aa: CASSRTAKETQYF; cdr3_nt: TGTGCCAGCAGTCGGACAGCTAAAGAGACCCAGTACTTC
v_call: TRBV5-4; j_call: TRBJ1-2; d_call: .; clone_size: .; cdr3_aa: CASSPQSGVGNYGYTF; cdr3_nt: TGTGCCAGCAGCCCCCAGTCGGGGGTCGGGAACTATGGCTACACCTTC
v_call: TRBV9; j_call: TRBJ2-6; d_call: TRBD1; clone_size: once; cdr3_aa: CASSVAGFGGRGRGSGANVLTF; cdr3_nt: TGTGCCAGCAGCGTAGCCGGGTTTGGTGGCAGGGGGCGCGGCTCTGGGGCCAACGTCCTGACTTTC
v_call: TRBV27; j_call: TRBJ1-5; d_call: TRBD1; clone_size: .; cdr3_aa: CASSPGQARNQPQHF; cdr3_nt: TGTGCCAGCAGTCCCGGACAGGCGCGGAACCAGCCCCAGCATTTT
v_call: TRBV18; j_call: TRBJ2-1; d_call: TRBD2; clone_size: .; cdr3_aa: CASSPTTTSGIYNEQFF; cdr3_nt: TGTGCCAGCTCACCAACCACCACTAGCGGGATTTACAATGAGCAGTTCTTC
v_call: TRBV7-2; j_call: TRBJ1-1; d_call: TRBD1; clone_size: .; cdr3_aa: CASSRFYSITGDEAFF; cdr3_nt: TGTGCCAGCAGCCGCTTCTATAGTATTACAGGGGATGAAGCTTTCTTT
v_call: TRBV7-3; j_call: TRBJ1-1; d_call: .; clone_size: once; cdr3_aa: CASSVTGNTEAFF; cdr3_nt: TGTGCCAGCAGCGTCACAGGGAACACTGAAGCTTTCTTT
v_call: TRBV5-1; j_call: TRBJ2-2; d_call: TRBD1; clone_size: .; cdr3_aa: CASSLGRQGAATGELFF; cdr3_nt: TGCGCCAGCAGCTTGGGTCGGCAGGGGGCTGCCACCGGGGAGCTGTTTTTT
v_call: TRBV18; j_call: TRBJ2-3; d_call: .; clone_size: .; cdr3_aa: CASSPTGSGDTQYF; cdr3_nt: TGTGCCAGCTCACCTACAGGGTCGGGGGATACGCAGTATTTT
v_call: TRBV7-2; j_call: TRBJ1-5; d_call: .; clone_size: .; cdr3_aa: CASSLSGAPNQPQHF; cdr3_nt: TGTGCCAGCAGCTTATCAGGGGCGCCCAATCAGCCCCAGCATTTT
v_call: TRBV6-5; j_call: TRBJ2-3; d_call: TRBD2; clone_size: .; cdr3_aa: CASRPSGGANTQYF; cdr3_nt: TGTGCCAGCAGGCCAAGCGGGGGGGCAAATACGCAGTATTTT